This entry lists 32 T cell receptor beta chains sequenced from one sample in a study of T cells in Graves' hyperthyroidism and ophthalmopathy. There were TCR beta CDR3 regions amplified from RNA transcripts. In the first-round RT-PCR of the TCR CDR3, the HTBI primer set was used. TCRdb re-derived calls from the multiplex PCR reads in MiXCR, one entry per CDR3 protein. The table has about 360,000 distinct CDR3 sequences, about 25% seen once. The sample comprised blood. Receptors originate from a man over 45 with Graves' hyperthyroidism.

The CDR3 reads CASSVLAGSTDTQYF. In nucleotides, the CDR3 is TGTGCCAGCAGCGTACTAGCGGGCAGCACAGATACGCAGTATTTT. This chain links TRBV7-9 with TRBJ2-3, with 9 bases aligning to TRBD2. Germline CDR1 is SEHNR and CDR2 is FQNEAQ (reference sequence). There are 15 residues in the CDR3. V shed 5 bases and J 0 bases; nucleotides not matched to a gene: 3.

The chain combines TRBV13 with TRBJ1-2; 8 bases are a match to TRBD1. V trimming: 4 bases; J trimming: 8 bases; junction bases outside the gene matches: 15. This CDR3 is 16 amino acids long. Germline lookup yields CDR1 PRHDT and CDR2 FYEKMQ (reference sequence). This CDR3 is CASSSLAGDRIRGYTF. CDR3 coding DNA: TGTGCCAGCAGCTCACTAGCGGGGGACAGGATAAGAGGCTACACCTTC. Looking up the rest from reference TRBV13 and TRBJ1-2 gives the full variable domain: AAGVIQSPRHLIKEKRETATLKCYPIPRHDTVYWYQQGPGQDPQFLISFYEKMQSDKGSIPDRFSAQQFSDYHSELNMSSLELGDSALYFCASSSLAGDRIRGYTFGSGTRLTVV.

In its sample, this clonotype was seen once. V gene TRBV5-1 combines with J gene TRBJ2-3, with D uncertain. This CDR3 spans 16 amino acids. V lost 2 bases and J lost 1, with 14 bases in between. Germline CDR1 and CDR2: SGHRS and YFSETQ. Here the CDR3 reads CASSLLRLPGTDTQYF. The DNA for the CDR3 is TGCGCCAGCAGCTTACTGAGGCTACCCGGCACAGATACGCAGTATTTT.

V and J are TRBV6-9 and TRBJ2-3; 8 bases align to TRBD2. The CDR3 is made up of 16 amino acids. Germline V gene lookup returns CDR1 MNHGY and CDR2 SVAAGI. Losses at the gene ends were 4 bases for V and 6 bases for J; bases not matched to a gene: 12. The CDR3 protein is CASSWTSIIGVDTQYF. The CDR3 DNA is TGTGCCAGCAGTTGGACTAGCATAATTGGAGTGGATACGCAGTATTTT.

The V gene is TRBV5-1, the J gene TRBJ2-7; 8 nucleotides line up with TRBD1. Germline V CDR1 and CDR2: SGHRS, YFSETQ. The CDR3 is 15 residues long. Germline trimming cut 3 bases from V and 3 bases from J; bases unmatched to any gene: 8. The DNA for the CDR3 is TGCGCCAGCAGCTGGGCAGGGGGCAACCTCTACGAGCAGTACTTC. Its protein is CASSWAGGNLYEQYF.

This clonotype occurred many times. The V gene is TRBV24-1, the J gene TRBJ2-7; D is unresolved. V was clipped by 0 bases and J by 2 bases, with 10 bases between them. The CDR3 contains 15 residues. In germline, CDR1 is KGHDR, CDR2 SFDVKD. The CDR3 region is CATSDLEADPYEQYF. CDR3 DNA: TGTGCCACCAGTGATTTGGAGGCGGACCCCTACGAGCAGTACTTC.

This clonotype occurred once. V usage is TRBV2 and J usage is TRBJ2-7; 8 positions match TRBD2. Trimming cost V 7 bases and J 6 bases; bases outside gene matches: 8. CDR3 size: 13 residues. CDR1 is SNHLY, CDR2 FYNNEI, per germline. As DNA, the CDR3 is TGTGCCAGCAAGGGACTAGTCCACCCCGAGCAGTACTTC. Residues: CASKGLVHPEQYF.

V is TRBV20-1 and J is TRBJ1-2; 10 nucleotides align to TRBD1. The germline gives CDR1 DFQATT, CDR2 SNEGSKA (reference sequence). The CDR3 sequence is 15 residues long. Unmatched junction bases numbered 10, after V lost 5 bases and J lost 4 bases. The CDR3 is CSAPGQGLFGYGYTF. CDR3 sequence (DNA): TGCAGTGCTCCGGGACAGGGGTTATTTGGCTATGGCTACACCTTC.

The chain couples TRBV24-1 to TRBJ2-2; TRBD2 agrees at 8 bases. V dropped 6 bases and J dropped 5; count of bases not matched to a gene: 4. The germline gives CDR1 KGHDR, CDR2 SFDVKD. The CDR3 spans 14 residues. The CDR3 coding sequence is TGTGCCACCAGTTCAGCGGGGGCAACCGGGGAGCTGTTTTTT. Residues: CATSSAGATGELFF.

This clonotype was counted at least ten times. This chain uses TRBV3-1 with TRBJ2-1, with D tentatively TRBD1 or TRBD2 (6 bases each). Germline lookup yields CDR1 LGHDT and CDR2 YNNKEL (reference sequence). V was cut by 4 bases and J by 4 bases, with 17 bases left in between. CDR3 length equals 16 residues. DNA for the CDR3: TGTGCCAGCAGCCCCGAGTTGGGGGGCCCTTACAATGAGCAGTTCTTC. It codes for CASSPELGGPYNEQFF.

The chain recombines TRBV6-1 with TRBJ2-7; D not certain. In germline, CDR1 is MNHNS, CDR2 SASEGT. V was cut by 3 bases and J by 3 bases, with 12 bases left in between. This CDR3 spans 14 amino acids. This chain's CDR3 is CASSEKSARYEQYF. The CDR3 DNA reads as TGTGCCAGCAGTGAGAAATCGGCCCGCTACGAGCAGTACTTC.

The chain links TRBV18 to TRBJ2-7, with D hard to call. CDR1 KGHSH and CDR2 LQKENI come from the germline V gene. V was cut by 1 base and J by 3 bases, with 10 bases left in between. The CDR3 totals 14 residues. CDR3 loop: CASSPRGQDYEQYF. CDR3 nucleotide sequence: TGTGCCAGCTCACCACGGGGTCAGGACTACGAGCAGTACTTC.

Many counts were recorded for this clonotype. The chain links TRBV6-1 to TRBJ2-2, with unresolved D. The V end was cut by 4 bases, the J end by 0 bases, with 12 bases between. This CDR3 has 16 residues. Germline loops: CDR1 MNHNS, CDR2 SASEGT. The CDR3 DNA sequence: TGTGCCAGCAGTGGTTCTGGCGCAACGAACACCGGGGAGCTGTTTTTT. Translating gives CASSGSGATNTGELFF.

The rearrangement joins TRBV7-6 to TRBJ2-7, with D perhaps TRBD2 (5 bases). The germline CDR1 and CDR2 sequences are SGHVS and FNYEAQ. This CDR3 is built from 16 residues. V lost 4 bases and J lost 2, with 18 bases in between. CDR3 in DNA: TGTGCCAGCAGCTCAAAGGCGGGCTCAAGACCCTACGAGCAGTACTTC. The encoded protein is CASSSKAGSRPYEQYF. The whole variable domain, remainder taken from reference TRBV7-6 and TRBJ2-7, is GAGVSQSPRYKVTKRGQDVALRCDPISGHVSLYWYRQALGQGPEFLTYFNYEAQQDKSGLPNDRFSAERPEGSISTLTIQRTEQRDSAMYRCASSSKAGSRPYEQYFGPGTRLTVT.

This chain links TRBV12-3 or TRBV12-4 with TRBJ2-5; D might be TRBD2 (6 bases). The V gene lost 6 bases and the J gene lost 2 bases, with 13 bases spanning the gap. This CDR3 has 14 residues. The CDR3 DNA is TGTGCCAGCAGACCTGGGACTTCGCAAGAGACCCAGTACTTC. The encoded protein is CASRPGTSQETQYF.

This chain connects TRBV3-1 to TRBJ2-3; weak D call: TRBD1 (5 bases). This CDR3 contains 15 residues. With 1 base removed from V and 0 bases from J, the gap between germline ends came to 8 bases. The germline V gene encodes CDR1 LGHDT and CDR2 YNNKEL (reference sequence). CDR3 protein: CASSQVAGSTDTQYF. CDR3 DNA sequence: TGTGCCAGCAGCCAAGTAGCAGGGAGCACAGATACGCAGTATTTT.

The rearrangement links TRBV24-1 to TRBJ2-1, with D perhaps assigned TRBD1 or TRBD2 (6 bases each). CDR1 and CDR2 from the germline V gene are KGHDR and SFDVKD. The CDR3 spans 15 residues. V was cut by 7 bases and J by 4 bases, with 16 bases left in between. The CDR3 loop is CATRTGDNPYNEQFF. The DNA of the CDR3 is TGTGCCACCAGGACGGGGGACAACCCTTACAATGAGCAGTTCTTC.

This clonotype has just a few counts. V and J are TRBV20-1 and TRBJ1-2; 10 nucleotides agree with TRBD1. CDR3 size: 15 residues. Per the germline V gene, CDR1 is DFQATT and CDR2 is SNEGSKA (reference sequence). Germline trimming cut 6 bases from V and 4 bases from J; bases unmatched to any gene: 11. CDR3 sequence: CSARNRDRGGYGYTF. CDR3 nucleotide sequence: TGCAGTGCCAGAAACCGGGACAGGGGAGGCTATGGCTACACCTTC.

This chain joins TRBV4-1 and TRBJ2-7; TRBD2 matches 9 bases. Germline assignment: CDR1 MGHRA and CDR2 YSYEKL. V lost 3 bases, J lost 6 bases, and 12 bases stayed unmatched. This CDR3 comprises 16 residues. As DNA, the CDR3 is TGCGCCAGCAGCCAGCCCACCGGCCTAGCGGGACTCGAGCAGTACTTC. Encoded protein: CASSQPTGLAGLEQYF.

V is TRBV5-1 and J is TRBJ2-1; 9 nucleotides agree with TRBD1. CDR1 and CDR2 from the germline V gene are SGHRS and YFSETQ. V lost 3 bases and J lost 6; bases outside the gene matches: 7. There are 15 residues in the CDR3. The DNA for the CDR3 is TGCGCCAGCAGCTACCGGGACAGGGAAGTCAATGAGCAGTTCTTC. Translated, it gives CASSYRDREVNEQFF. The full variable domain, rest sourced from reference TRBV5-1 and TRBJ2-1, is KAGVTQTPRYLIKTRGQQVTLSCSPISGHRSVSWYQQTPGQGLQFLFEYFSETQRNKGNFPGRFSGRQFSNSRSEMNVSTLELGDSALYLCASSYRDREVNEQFFGPGTRLTVL.

This chain links TRBV6-2 or TRBV6-3 with TRBJ2-7; 7 nucleotides line up with TRBD1. Trimming took 8 bases from V and 7 from J; bases not matched to a gene: 14. The CDR3 is made up of 14 amino acids. Germline V gives CDR1 MNHEY, CDR2 SVGEGT. CDR3 DNA sequence: TGTGCCAGCCACACGGCCAGGGGGAGTAAGGAGCAGTACTTC. Translating it yields CASHTARGSKEQYF.

This clonotype was counted ten times or more. The chain has TRBV7-6 and TRBJ2-7; tentatively, D is TRBD1 or TRBD2 (5 bases each). The CDR3 spans 13 residues. CDR1 is SGHVS and CDR2 is FNYEAQ in the germline V gene. V gave up 3 bases and J gave up 5 bases, with 11 bases separating them. CDR3 in amino acids: CASSLGLADEQYF. The CDR3 coding sequence is TGTGCCAGCAGCTTGGGGCTAGCTGACGAGCAGTACTTC.

This clonotype was counted between two and nine times. The rearrangement joins TRBV4-1 to TRBJ2-3, with 8 bases aligning to TRBD2. Germline CDR1 MGHRA, CDR2 YSYEKL. The CDR3 spans 17 residues. J gave up 3 bases and V 4 bases, and 12 bases lay outside the gene matches. Here the CDR3 reads CASSPFDLAGGTDTQYF. The CDR3 DNA sequence: TGCGCCAGCAGCCCCTTCGACCTGGCGGGAGGTACAGATACGCAGTATTTT.

This clonotype was seen more than once but under ten times. The J gene is TRBJ2-3, the V gene TRBV7-3, with a possible D match to TRBD2 (5 bases). Germline CDR1 SGHTA, CDR2 FQGTGA. This CDR3 spans 13 amino acids. V gave up 4 bases and J gave up 6 bases, with 11 bases separating them. The CDR3 here is CASSSSRHDTQYF. The CDR3 coding sequence is TGTGCCAGCAGCTCTAGCCGACATGATACGCAGTATTTT.

Written as DNA, the CDR3 is TGTGCCAGTAGCACGGGACTAGCGGGAGTAGAGACCCAGTACTTC. Translation gives CASSTGLAGVETQYF. This chain joins TRBV19 and TRBJ2-5; the match to TRBD2 covers 14 bases. Germline V CDR1 and CDR2: LNHDA, SQIVND (reference sequence). This CDR3 is 15 amino acids long. V was pared by 6 bases and J by 4 bases, with 4 bases of the junction left unmatched.

This clonotype has more than one count but fewer than ten. This rearrangement joins TRBV24-1 to TRBJ2-2; 12 bases agree with TRBD2. This CDR3 region has 17 residues. Germline CDR1 reads KGHDR; CDR2 reads SFDVKD. Trimming took 5 bases from V and 4 from J; bases not matched to a gene: 7. CDR3 sequence: CATSVATSGSGTGELFF. The CDR3 DNA follows: TGTGCCACCAGTGTAGCGACTAGCGGGAGTGGCACCGGGGAGCTGTTTTTT.

Of note for this clonotype: A much more abundant neighbour one base away suggests this may be a read error. In this CDR3 the conserved last residue, phenylalanine or tryptophan, is missing, so a read error is likely. This sequence joins TRBV27 and TRBJ2-7; D tentatively fits TRBD1 or TRBD2 (7 bases each). The length of the CDR3 is 15 residues. The ends were cut back, 2 bases at V and 6 bases at J, with 17 bases in the middle. Germline CDR1 MNHEY, CDR2 SMNVEV (reference sequence). The CDR3 coding sequence is TGTGCCAGCAGTTTACGAGCAGGGGGGGTCCGCGAGCAGTACCTC. This gives the protein CASSLRAGGVREQYL.

This rearrangement joins TRBV5-1 to TRBJ2-1, with 9 positions matching TRBD2. This CDR3 spans 15 amino acids. Germline V gives CDR1 SGHRS, CDR2 YFSETQ. The V gene end was trimmed by 0 bases and the J gene end by 7 bases; junction bases not matched to a gene: 5. CDR3 region: CASSLAGLASNEQFF. The CDR3 DNA sequence: TGCGCCAGCAGCTTGGCGGGACTAGCAAGTAATGAGCAGTTCTTC.

The J gene is TRBJ2-5, the V gene TRBV29-1, with unresolved D. The V gene lost 6 bases and the J gene lost 1 base, with 9 bases spanning the gap. The CDR3 runs 12 residues. Germline V gene sequence: CDR1 SQVTM, CDR2 ANQGSEA. The CDR3 region is CSVYTLQETQYF. The CDR3 region has the DNA TGCAGCGTGTACACCCTCCAAGAGACCCAGTACTTC.

This clonotype turned up a few times. This rearrangement joins TRBV2 to TRBJ2-3; D unclear. Trimming shortened V by 8 bases and J by 2 bases, and 11 bases separated the two germline ends. The CDR3 runs 13 residues. Germline CDR1 is SNHLY and CDR2 is FYNNEI. The DNA for the CDR3 is TGTGCCAGCGAGGCAGAAATCACAGATACGCAGTATTTT. This translates into CASEAEITDTQYF.

This clonotype was counted a few times. The chain recombines TRBV7-9 with TRBJ2-1; D is unclear. Looked up from germline, CDR1 is SEHNR and CDR2 is FQNEAQ (reference sequence). V lost 6 bases and J 6 bases, leaving 6 bases between the germline ends. The CDR3 loop spans 11 amino acids. In DNA form, the CDR3 reads TGTGCCAGCAGTTCTATCAATGAGCAGTTCTTC. Translating gives CASSSINEQFF. Based on the CDR3 plus reference TRBV7-9 and TRBJ2-1, the full variable domain is DTGVSQNPRHKITKRGQNVTFRCDPISEHNRLYWYRQTLGQGPEFLTYFQNEAQLEKSRLLSDRFSAERPKGSFSTLEIQRTEQGDSAMYLCASSSINEQFFGPGTRLTVL.

This clonotype has a handful of counts. This CDR3 reads CASSVFGRSGANVLTF. The CDR3 DNA follows: TGTGCCAGCAGTGTCTTCGGGAGGTCTGGGGCCAACGTCCTGACTTTC. The J gene is TRBJ2-6, the V gene TRBV2; 7 positions agree with TRBD2. With 4 bases clipped from V and 1 base from J, the junction kept 4 bases outside the gene matches. Looked up from germline, CDR1 is SNHLY and CDR2 is FYNNEI. The CDR3 consists of 16 residues.